The 12 T cell receptor beta chains presented below share a single source sample, sequenced in a study of graft-versus-host responses after intestinal transplantation. Their antigens remain unidentified. Profiled with immunoSEQ multiplex PCR; TCRdb holds only in-frame clones, not every one. Here the sample spans 85,000 to 100,000 clones, roughly 90% being singletons. The sample in question was unstimulated CD4+ T cells sorted from spleen or lymph node cells, obtained before intestinal transplant. Receptors originate from a human donor who received an intestinal transplant.

The sample holds one count of this clone. The V and J genes are TRBV7-3 and TRBJ2-7; the match to TRBD1 covers 8 bases. V gave up 4 bases and J gave up 0 bases; unmatched junction bases: 2. Looked up from germline, CDR1 is SGHTA and CDR2 is FQGTGA. The CDR3 has 14 amino acids. The CDR3 region has the DNA TGTGCCAGCAGCTCACAGGGGGACTCCTACGAGCAGTACTTC. As protein: CASSSQGDSYEQYF.

Written as DNA, the CDR3 is TGTGCCAGCAGAAATACAGAGAACACTGAAGCTTTCTTT. Protein sequence: CASRNTENTEAFF. The chain combines TRBV7-8 with TRBJ1-1, with D uncertain. Germline values: CDR1 SGHVS, CDR2 FQNEAQ. Trimming stripped 6 bases from V and 1 base from J, with 9 bases between. This CDR3 has 13 residues. The complete variable domain, with remaining parts taken from reference TRBV7-8 and TRBJ1-1, reads GAGVSQSPRYKVAKRGQDVALRCDPISGHVSLFWYQQALGQGPEFLTYFQNEAQLDKSGLPSDRFFAERPEGSVSTLKIQRTQQEDSAVYLCASRNTENTEAFFGQGTRLTVV.

In this sample, this clone turned up once. CDR3 nucleotides: TGTGCCAGCAGCTTAGGTAGTGCGGCGAACACTGAAGCTTTCTTT. Translation: CASSLGSAANTEAFF. V usage is TRBV11-3 and J usage is TRBJ1-1; D ambiguous. The CDR3 length is 15 residues. Germline-derived CDR1 and CDR2 are SGHNT and YENEEA. V gave up 1 base and J gave up 1 base, with 10 bases separating them.

The chain combines TRBV10-3 with TRBJ2-3; D remains ambiguous. The CDR3 totals 14 residues. V was shortened by 0 bases and J by 5 bases, with 9 bases between the two germline ends. Germline V gene data show CDR1 as ENHRY and CDR2 as SYGVKD. Written as DNA, the CDR3 is TGTGCCATCAGTGAGTCCCAATTTAGAGATACGCAGTATTTT. It is translated as CAISESQFRDTQYF.

The gene calls are TRBV7-2 and TRBJ2-3; maybe TRBD2 (5 bases). V shed 5 bases and J shed 1 base, with 13 bases lying between them. This CDR3 comprises 15 residues. Germline V gene lookup returns CDR1 SGHTA and CDR2 FQGNSA. CDR3 bases: TGTGCCAGCAGCCAATGGGAGTTGGGCACAGATACGCAGTATTTT. This encodes CASSQWELGTDTQYF.

The chain joins TRBV29-1 to TRBJ1-1; 7 nucleotides match TRBD1. Germline values: CDR1 SQVTM, CDR2 ANQGSEA. The CDR3 has 14 residues. V lost 7 bases, J lost 0 bases, and 8 bases stayed unmatched. The chain's CDR3 is CSAGTEIMNTEAFF. CDR3 in DNA: TGCAGCGCCGGGACAGAGATTATGAACACTGAAGCTTTCTTT.

In its sample, this clone was seen once. CDR3 region: CASSPRDREYGYTF. In nucleotides, the CDR3 is TGTGCCAGTAGTCCCAGAGACAGAGAATATGGCTACACCTTC. The V call is TRBV19, the J call TRBJ1-2, with D tentatively TRBD1 (5 bases). V gave up 5 bases and J gave up 5 bases, with 15 bases separating them. The CDR3 is 14 amino acids. Germline values: CDR1 LNHDA, CDR2 SQIVND (reference sequence).

The V call is TRBV2, the J call TRBJ2-5; D is uncertain. Trimming stripped 4 bases from V and 2 bases from J, with 8 bases between. This CDR3 has 13 amino acids. Germline CDR1 SNHLY, CDR2 FYNNEI. Here the CDR3 DNA reads TGTGCCAGCAGTGCGCAGGATCAAGAGACCCAGTACTTC. Translated: CASSAQDQETQYF.

This clone was observed a few times. The rearrangement uses TRBV29-1 and TRBJ1-1; D not certain. The CDR3 totals 11 residues. V was clipped by 7 bases and J by 0 bases, with 6 bases between them. CDR1 and CDR2 from the germline V gene are SQVTM and ANQGSEA. CDR3 DNA: TGCAGCGGGTCTATGAACACTGAAGCTTTCTTT. Translation gives CSGSMNTEAFF.

The V gene is TRBV4-1, the J gene TRBJ1-3, with 8 bases that match TRBD1. CDR3 size: 16 residues. Looked up from germline, CDR1 is MGHRA and CDR2 is YSYEKL. V gave up 5 bases and J gave up 4 bases; unmatched junction bases: 10. The CDR3 DNA is TGCGCCAGCAGCGCAAGCCGGGACAGGACGGGAAACACCATATATTTT. Its protein product is CASSASRDRTGNTIYF.

The chain recombines TRBV18 with TRBJ2-3; TRBD2 agrees at 8 bases. Unmatched junction bases numbered 4, after V lost 3 bases and J lost 2 bases. Germline values: CDR1 KGHSH, CDR2 LQKENI. The CDR3 is made up of 15 amino acids. The CDR3 sequence: CASSPYGLATDTQYF. In DNA form, the CDR3 reads TGTGCCAGCTCACCCTACGGACTAGCCACAGATACGCAGTATTTT.

A single count supports this clone. V gene TRBV19 combines with J gene TRBJ2-1, with unresolved D. This CDR3 has 13 amino acids. CDR1 LNHDA and CDR2 SQIVND come from the germline V gene (reference sequence). Trimming removed 6 bases from V and 4 bases from J, with 10 bases in between. CDR3 sequence reads: CASRNSQYNEQFF. CDR3 nucleotide sequence: TGTGCCAGTAGGAACTCCCAATACAATGAGCAGTTCTTC.